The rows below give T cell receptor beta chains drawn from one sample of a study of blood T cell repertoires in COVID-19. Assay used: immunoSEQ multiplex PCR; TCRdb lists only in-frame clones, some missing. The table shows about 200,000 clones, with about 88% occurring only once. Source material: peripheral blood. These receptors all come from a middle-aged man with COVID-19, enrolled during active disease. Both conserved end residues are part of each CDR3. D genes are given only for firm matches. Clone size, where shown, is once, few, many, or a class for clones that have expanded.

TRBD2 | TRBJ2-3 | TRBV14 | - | CASSQTSGGTDTQYF | TGTGCCAGCAGCCAGACTAGCGGGGGCACAGATACGCAGTATTTT
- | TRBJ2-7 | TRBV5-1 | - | CASRRAYEQYF | TGCGCCAGCAGACGAGCCTACGAGCAGTACTTC
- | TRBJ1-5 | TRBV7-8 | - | CASSSSQGLGNQPQHF | TGTGCCAGCAGCTCATCACAGGGTTTGGGAAATCAGCCCCAGCATTTT
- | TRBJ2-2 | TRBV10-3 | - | CAIRVTGLSTGELFF | TGTGCCATCAGGGTAACAGGTCTTAGCACCGGGGAGCTGTTTTTT
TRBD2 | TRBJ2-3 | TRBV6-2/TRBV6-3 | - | CASSRGLAGTDTQYF | TGTGCCAGCAGTCGGGGACTAGCGGGGACAGATACGCAGTATTTT
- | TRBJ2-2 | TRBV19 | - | CASEMRTNTGELFF | TGTGCCAGTGAGATGAGGACGAACACCGGGGAGCTGTTTTTT
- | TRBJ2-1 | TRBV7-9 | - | CASSSPVRNEQFF | TGTGCCAGCAGCTCTCCCGTCCGTAATGAGCAGTTCTTC
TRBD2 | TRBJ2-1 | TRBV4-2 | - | CASSQDLAGANEQFF | TGTGCCAGCAGCCAAGATTTAGCGGGAGCCAATGAGCAGTTCTTC
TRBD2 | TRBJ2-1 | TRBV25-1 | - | CASSVTSGGAHNEQFF | TGTGCCAGCAGTGTAACTAGCGGGGGGGCGCACAATGAGCAGTTCTTC
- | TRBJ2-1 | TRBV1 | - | CTSSQDLGGGPGIEQFF | TGCACCAGCAGCCAAGATCTGGGGGGAGGGCCCGGGATTGAGCAGTTCTTC
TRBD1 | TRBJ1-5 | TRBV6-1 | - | CASSERPGQHSNQPQHF | TGTGCCAGCAGTGAAAGGCCGGGACAGCATAGCAATCAGCCCCAGCATTTT
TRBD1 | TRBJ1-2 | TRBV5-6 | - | CASSPDRGHGYTF | TGTGCCAGCAGCCCGGACAGGGGGCATGGCTACACCTTC
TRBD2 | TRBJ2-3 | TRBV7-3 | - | CASSRTSGRGDTQYF | TGTGCCAGCAGCCGGACTAGCGGGAGGGGAGATACGCAGTATTTT
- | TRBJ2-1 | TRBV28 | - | CASSQPPWGSESSYNEQFF | TGTGCCAGCAGTCAACCCCCGTGGGGCAGCGAGAGCTCCTACAATGAGCAGTTCTTC
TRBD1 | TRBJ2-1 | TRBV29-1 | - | CSAEGDRGTYEQFF | TGCAGCGCCGAGGGGGACAGGGGGACCTATGAGCAGTTCTTC
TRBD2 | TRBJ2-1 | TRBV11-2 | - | CASSLLWGLVGEQFF | TGTGCCAGCAGCTTACTCTGGGGACTAGTCGGTGAGCAGTTCTTC
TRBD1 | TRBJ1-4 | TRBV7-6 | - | CASSRGQGREKLFF | TGTGCCAGCAGCCGGGGACAGGGAAGGGAAAAACTGTTTTTT
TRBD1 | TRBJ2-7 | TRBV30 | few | CAWAPDRGRYNYEQYF | TGTGCCTGGGCCCCGGACAGGGGGCGTTATAATTACGAGCAGTACTTC
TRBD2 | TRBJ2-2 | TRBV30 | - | CASSGMNTGELFF | TGTGCCAGTAGCGGGATGAACACCGGGGAGCTGTTTTTT
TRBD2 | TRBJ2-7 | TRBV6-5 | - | CASSYLASGSSYEQYF | TGTGCCAGCAGTTACTTGGCTAGCGGGAGCTCCTACGAGCAGTACTTC
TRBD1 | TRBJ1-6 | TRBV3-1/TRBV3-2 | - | CASSQDGTARNSPLHF | TGTGCCAGCAGCCAAGATGGGACAGCCCGCAATTCACCCCTCCACTTT
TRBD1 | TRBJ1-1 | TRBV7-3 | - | CASSSQGSYTEAFF | TGTGCCAGCAGCTCACAGGGGTCGTACACTGAAGCTTTCTTT
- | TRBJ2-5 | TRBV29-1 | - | CSVEGRLTPETQYF | TGCAGCGTTGAGGGGCGGCTAACCCCAGAGACCCAGTACTTC
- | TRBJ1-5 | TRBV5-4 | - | CASSSSGAGNQPQHF | TGTGCCAGCAGCTCCTCAGGGGCCGGCAATCAGCCCCAGCATTTT
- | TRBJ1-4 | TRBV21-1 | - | CASSKGVDRTVEKLFF | TGTGCCAGCAGCAAAGGGGTGGACAGGACCGTAGAAAAACTGTTTTTT
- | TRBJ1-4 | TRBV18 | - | CASSPREVNEKLFF | TGTGCCAGCTCACCGAGGGAAGTAAATGAAAAACTGTTTTTT
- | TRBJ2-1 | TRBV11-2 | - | CASSRLQGYNEQFF | TGTGCCAGCAGCCGACTCCAGGGGTACAATGAGCAGTTCTTC
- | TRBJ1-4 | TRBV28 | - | CASTHRGYEKLFF | TGTGCCAGCACCCATAGGGGGTATGAAAAACTGTTTTTT
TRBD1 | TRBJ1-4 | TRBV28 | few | CASSKIRDRGRDQRSEKLFF | TGTGCCAGCAGTAAAATCCGGGACAGGGGGCGCGATCAAAGGTCCGAAAAACTGTTTTTT
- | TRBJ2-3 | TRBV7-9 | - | CASSSLQTRDTQYF | TGTGCCAGCAGCTCCCTCCAGACAAGGGATACGCAGTATTTT
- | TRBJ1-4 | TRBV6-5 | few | CASSLLQGIAEKLFF | TGTGCCAGCAGCCTACTTCAGGGGATCGCTGAAAAACTGTTTTTT
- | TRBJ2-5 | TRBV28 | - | CASNYGGGDFSQETQYF | TGTGCCAGCAATTATGGCGGAGGGGACTTTAGCCAAGAGACCCAGTACTTC
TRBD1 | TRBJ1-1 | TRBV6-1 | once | CASSARDRAEAFF | TGTGCCAGCAGTGCCCGGGACAGGGCGGAAGCTTTCTTT
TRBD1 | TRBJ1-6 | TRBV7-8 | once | CASSSRTGLDSPLHF | TGTGCCAGCAGCTCGCGGACAGGGTTGGATTCACCCCTCCACTTT
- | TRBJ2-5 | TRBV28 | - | CASSPRHAAAGTQYF | TGTGCCAGCAGTCCTCGGCACGCGGCCGCGGGGACCCAGTACTTC
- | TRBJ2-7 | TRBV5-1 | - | CASSLRGRGNEQYF | TGCGCCAGCAGCTTGAGAGGAAGAGGAAACGAGCAGTACTTC
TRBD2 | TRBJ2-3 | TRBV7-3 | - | CASSRAGTSATDTQYF | TGTGCCAGCAGTCGTGCCGGGACTAGCGCTACAGATACGCAGTATTTT
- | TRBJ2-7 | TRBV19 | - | CASSITATHAYEQYF | TGTGCCAGTAGTATCACAGCTACACACGCCTACGAGCAGTACTTC
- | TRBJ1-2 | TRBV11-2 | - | CASSFQSGIGGYGYTF | TGTGCCAGCAGCTTCCAAAGCGGGATAGGAGGTTATGGCTACACCTTC
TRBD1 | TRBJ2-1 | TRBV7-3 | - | CASSLMGQGNNEQFF | TGTGCCAGCAGCTTAATGGGACAGGGTAACAATGAGCAGTTCTTC
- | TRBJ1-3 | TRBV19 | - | CASSTTAGVSGNTIYF | TGTGCCAGTAGTACTACTGCGGGGGTCTCTGGAAACACCATATATTTT
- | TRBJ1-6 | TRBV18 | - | CASSPVADHNSPLHF | TGTGCCAGCTCACCGGTAGCTGACCATAATTCACCCCTCCACTTT
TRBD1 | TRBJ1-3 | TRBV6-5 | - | CASSSSRQGSGNTIYF | TGTGCCAGCAGTTCCTCGAGACAGGGCTCTGGAAACACCATATATTTT
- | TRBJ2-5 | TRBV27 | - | CASTPKGLRPWETQYF | TGTGCCAGCACCCCTAAGGGACTCCGGCCATGGGAGACCCAGTACTTC
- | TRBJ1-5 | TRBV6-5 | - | CASSYSNEGGQPQHF | TGTGCCAGCAGTTACTCGAATGAAGGGGGTCAGCCCCAGCATTTT
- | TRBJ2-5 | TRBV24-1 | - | CATSDFPEETQYF | TGTGCCACCAGTGATTTCCCTGAGGAGACCCAGTACTTC
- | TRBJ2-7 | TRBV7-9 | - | CASSRIEEQYF | TGTGCCAGCAGCCGTATCGAGGAGCAGTACTTC
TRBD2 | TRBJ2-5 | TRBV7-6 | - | CASSFRLAGAGETQYF | TGTGCCAGCAGCTTCCGACTAGCGGGGGCCGGAGAGACCCAGTACTTC
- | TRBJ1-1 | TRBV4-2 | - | CASSQERTPNTEAFF | TGTGCCAGCAGCCAAGAAAGGACACCGAACACTGAAGCTTTCTTT
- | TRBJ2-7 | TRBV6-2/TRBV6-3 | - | CASSYDALANYEQYF | TGTGCCAGCAGTTACGATGCCCTAGCGAACTACGAGCAGTACTTC
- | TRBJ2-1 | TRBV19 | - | CASSPGGVNEQFF | TGTGCCAGTAGTCCCGGGGGAGTGAATGAGCAGTTCTTC
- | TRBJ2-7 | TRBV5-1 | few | CASSLGRFPKTSYEQYF | TGCGCCAGCAGCTTGGGCCGGTTCCCGAAAACCTCCTACGAGCAGTACTTC
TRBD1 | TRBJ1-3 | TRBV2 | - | CASNEGQNSGNTIYF | TGTGCCAGCAACGAGGGACAGAACTCTGGAAACACCATATATTTT
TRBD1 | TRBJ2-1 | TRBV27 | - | CASSQGQGAYNEQFF | TGTGCCAGCAGCCAGGGACAGGGGGCCTACAATGAGCAGTTCTTC
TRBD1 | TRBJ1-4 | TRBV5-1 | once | CASSSDRVHEKLFF | TGCGCCAGCAGCTCCGACAGGGTGCATGAAAAACTGTTTTTT
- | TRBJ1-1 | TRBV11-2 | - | CASSSVQGWNTEAFF | TGTGCCAGCAGCTCGGTACAGGGCTGGAACACTGAAGCTTTCTTT
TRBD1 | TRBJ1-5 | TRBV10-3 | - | CAISPGQGANQPQHF | TGTGCCATCAGCCCGGGACAGGGGGCGAATCAGCCCCAGCATTTT
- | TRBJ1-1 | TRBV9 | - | CASSVGGGTGTEAFF | TGTGCCAGCAGCGTAGGTGGGGGGACGGGCACTGAAGCTTTCTTT
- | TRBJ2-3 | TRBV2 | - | CAGQTESTDTQYF | TGTGCCGGACAGACGGAGAGCACAGATACGCAGTATTTT